This is a list of T cell receptor beta chains from one sample in a study of neoadjuvant anti-PD-1 for oral cavity cancer. Generated by immunoSEQ multiplex PCR, the TCRdb table keeps only in-frame clones and is missing some. The sample has about 14,000 clones, over 60% seen once. This specimen consisted of PBMCs, obtained after nivolumab (anti-PD-1) treatment. The source of these receptors is a person aged 35-79 years with oral cavity squamous cell carcinoma. Each CDR3 is given with its conserved first and last residue. D genes are given only for firm matches. The listing skips clone size in some rows; elsewhere it reads once, few, many or a size class.

>TRBJ2-3|TRBV20-1|.|.
TGCAGTGCTAGAGTAACGATCACCCGGTATTTT
CSARVTITRYF
>TRBJ2-7|TRBV19|TRBD1|.
TGTGCCAGTAGCCGGCAGGGGGACCTCTACGAGCAGTACTTC
CASSRQGDLYEQYF
>TRBJ2-2|TRBV11-2|TRBD1|.
TGTGCCAGCCGACAGGGGGGCGGCGGGGAGCTGTTTTTT
CASRQGGGGELFF
>TRBJ2-3|TRBV5-4|.|few
TGTGCCAGCAGCCCTGGGACGGGAGGCACAGATACGCAGTATTTT
CASSPGTGGTDTQYF
>TRBJ1-4|TRBV14|.|.
TGTGCCAGCAGCTTAACCCTGGGCTCAGTTAATGAAAAACTGTTTTTT
CASSLTLGSVNEKLFF
>TRBJ1-2|TRBV6-1|TRBD1|.
TGTGCCAGCAGTGCCCTGAGGACAGGGGGCGGCTATGGCTACACCTTC
CASSALRTGGGYGYTF
>TRBJ1-5|TRBV9|TRBD1|.
TGTGCCAGCAGCGTAGGCGGGACAGGGCCTCAGCCCCAGCATTTT
CASSVGGTGPQPQHF
>TRBJ1-5|TRBV12-5|.|.
TGTGCTAGTGGTTTAGGTGACAATCAGCCCCAGCATTTT
CASGLGDNQPQHF
>TRBJ2-3|TRBV19|.|.
TGTGCCAGTAGCCACGACCGAGCTAGCACAGATACGCAGTATTTT
CASSHDRASTDTQYF
>TRBJ1-3|TRBV30|.|few
TGTGCCTGGAGGAGAGGCCCCAACTCTGGAAACACCATATATTTT
CAWRRGPNSGNTIYF
>TRBJ2-6|TRBV5-1|.|.
TGCGCCAGCAGCGTAAGGGACTCTGGGGCCAACGTCCTGACTTTC
CASSVRDSGANVLTF
>TRBJ2-5|TRBV7-6|.|once
TGTGCCAGCAGCTTTAGTCCTATCGAGACCCAGTACTTC
CASSFSPIETQYF
>TRBJ2-3|TRBV7-3|.|.
TGTGCCAGCAGCTTATCGGTTGGTGGTTCGGATACGCAGTATTTT
CASSLSVGGSDTQYF
>TRBJ1-1|TRBV7-2|.|.
TGTGCCAGCAGCTTAGGCGGATGGGGGACTTTCTTT
CASSLGGWGTFF
>TRBJ2-1|TRBV10-3|TRBD1|once
TGTGCCATTACTGGACAGGCCAACTCCTACAATGAGCAGTTCTTC
CAITGQANSYNEQFF
>TRBJ2-3|TRBV25-1|TRBD2|.
TGTGCCAGCAGCAGATCTAGCGGAGACGCAGATACGCAGTATTTT
CASSRSSGDADTQYF